These T cell receptor beta chains were read from a single sample in a study of blood T cells in healthy people across ages. TCRdb re-called the 5' RACE reads with MiXCR, one entry per CDR3 protein. The sample has hundreds of thousands of distinct CDR3 sequences, roughly 43% seen once. Sequenced material: blood. The source is a man aged 80 or over in good health. Each CDR3 is given without its conserved first and last residue. D genes are given only for firm matches.

TRBJ2-5	TRBD2	TRBV27	14	ASSLRGGLYQETQY
TRBJ2-5	NA	TRBV5-5	12	ASSLVQAQETQY
TRBJ1-2	TRBD1	TRBV29-1	12	SVTDRGQYYGYT
NA	NA	TRBV29-1	10	SAEQGWETQY
TRBJ2-1	TRBD2	TRBV2	11	ASQPSGIDEQF
TRBJ1-2	NA	TRBV9	12	ASSEAGFYYGYT
TRBJ2-5	NA	TRBV4-2	13	ASSQHPGPQETQY
TRBJ2-7	TRBD1	TRBV20-1	12	STKRTGSFNEQY
TRBJ2-7	NA	TRBV20-1	10	SASTGTDEQY
TRBJ2-1	TRBD2	TRBV4-1	13	ASSHGGGRYNEQF
TRBJ1-6	TRBD1	TRBV12-3/TRBV12-4	13	ASSLRTGGDSPLH
TRBJ2-1	NA	TRBV29-1	12	SVEPGSSCNEQF
TRBJ2-7	NA	TRBV5-1	12	ASTPTSSGYEQY
TRBJ2-3	NA	TRBV7-9	12	ASSFDPNTDTQY
TRBJ1-4	TRBD1	TRBV20-1	12	SAREGQGVGKLF
TRBJ2-7	TRBD2	TRBV7-9	12	ASSLGLAGAEQY
TRBJ2-3	NA	TRBV7-2	9	ASVGTDTQY
TRBJ2-2	TRBD2	TRBV5-6	15	ASRGGWSSGNTGELF
TRBJ2-3	NA	TRBV29-1	14	SAIPRTLVETDTQY
TRBJ1-1	TRBD1	TRBV6-6	12	ASGSTGAATEAF
TRBJ2-1	NA	TRBV11-3	10	ASSGGLNEQF
TRBJ2-5	NA	TRBV12-5	12	ASGSDSPQETQY
TRBJ1-1	NA	TRBV20-1	13	SAREGTGVRTEAF
TRBJ1-1	NA	TRBV7-2	15	ASSPRVRRIMNTEAF
TRBJ2-3	NA	TRBV9	14	ASSVADYSVFNTQY
TRBJ2-7	NA	TRBV6-5	14	ASSYSFSLAEDEQY
TRBJ2-3	NA	TRBV7-2	9	ASSLQVSQY
TRBJ1-5	TRBD1	TRBV7-2	14	ASSPLARGTGQPQH
TRBJ2-7	NA	TRBV7-2	9	ASSLWVEQY
TRBJ2-5	NA	TRBV4-3	16	ASSPRISAGDFQETQY